This T cell receptor (beta chain) was found in a study of T cell clonotyping in hematopoietic cell transplantation. Produced via immunoSEQ multiplex PCR; TCRdb's table is partial and in-frame only. Among roughly 42,000 clones, 94% were seen once, and the ten largest hold 0.7% to 0.95%. V lost 2 bases and J 4 bases, leaving 14 bases between the germline ends. The CDR3 length is 14 residues. CDR1 and CDR2 from the germline V gene are GTSNPN and SVGIG (reference sequence). A single count supports this clone. The clonotype was recovered from a woman aged 50 to 60 in good health. Some clones in this sample may be carry-over from other donors' samples. The sample taken for sequencing was peripheral blood mononuclear cells. The J gene is TRBJ1-2, the V gene TRBV30, with D perhaps TRBD1 (5 bases). The CDR3 nucleotides read TGTGCCTGGAGTACCAGGTCGGGGGGCTATGGCTACACCTTC. As protein: CAWSTRSGGYGYTF.